This is a list of T cell receptor beta chains from one sample in a study of PD-1 blockade in classical Hodgkin lymphoma. Generated by immunoSEQ multiplex PCR, the TCRdb table keeps only in-frame clones and is missing some. The table records under 60,000 clones, about 89% of them present only once. Here the sequenced sample was peripheral blood mononuclear cells (PBMCs), taken before the fourth cycle of nivolumab. These receptors were obtained from a human donor with classical Hodgkin lymphoma. The CDR3 runs from the conserved cysteine through the conserved F or W. Fields, in order: V gene, clone size, D gene, J gene, CDR3 protein, CDR3 DNA. A D gene is named only where the DNA matches it firmly. Some rows have no size entry. The others give once, few or many, or a class for an expanded clone.

TRBV5-1	NA	NA	TRBJ2-3	CASSPQGNTQYF	TGCGCCAGCAGCCCCCAGGGAAATACGCAGTATTTT
TRBV6-6	NA	TRBD2	TRBJ2-1	CAGGGLYNEQFF	TGTGCCGGGGGGGGACTTTACAATGAGCAGTTCTTC
TRBV5-6	NA	TRBD2	TRBJ2-7	CASSWWTSGRAYNEQYF	TGTGCCAGCAGCTGGTGGACTAGCGGGAGGGCCTACAATGAGCAGTACTTC
TRBV27	once	TRBD2	TRBJ2-1	CASSPGLATYNEQFF	TGTGCCAGCAGTCCAGGACTAGCGACCTACAATGAGCAGTTCTTC
TRBV18	NA	NA	TRBJ2-1	CASSVDLNNEQFF	TGTGCCAGCTCAGTCGACTTGAACAATGAGCAGTTCTTC
TRBV7-9	NA	NA	TRBJ2-3	CASSLVGTALTYTDTQYF	TGTGCCAGCAGCTTAGTGGGTACAGCGCTAACCTACACAGATACGCAGTATTTT
TRBV6-4	NA	TRBD1	TRBJ1-5	CASRTGGGNQPQHF	TGTGCCAGCCGGACAGGGGGCGGCAATCAGCCCCAGCATTTT
TRBV5-1	NA	TRBD1	TRBJ1-2	CASSYQGGQINYGYTF	TGCGCCAGCAGCTACCAGGGGGGACAGATAAACTATGGCTACACCTTC
TRBV27	NA	TRBD2	TRBJ2-3	CASSYRGGRALGDTQYF	TGTGCCAGCAGTTATAGAGGCGGGAGGGCCTTAGGTGATACGCAGTATTTT
TRBV15	NA	NA	TRBJ2-2	CATSRGFFAGNTGELFF	TGTGCCACCAGCAGAGGCTTTTTTGCAGGGAACACCGGGGAGCTGTTTTTT
TRBV7-2	NA	NA	TRBJ1-6	CASSPGYNSPLHF	TGTGCCAGCAGCCCAGGGTATAATTCACCCCTCCACTTT
TRBV5-1	NA	NA	TRBJ2-7	CASSLVIHSREQYF	TGCGCCAGCAGCTTGGTAATTCATTCACGCGAGCAGTACTTC
TRBV5-8	NA	TRBD2	TRBJ2-7	CASSPGGIAGGSYEQYF	TGTGCCAGCAGCCCCGGCGGCATAGCGGGTGGCTCCTACGAGCAGTACTTC
TRBV19	NA	NA	TRBJ1-1	CASSIVLWANTEAFF	TGTGCCAGTAGTATTGTGTTGTGGGCAAACACTGAAGCTTTCTTT
TRBV5-6	NA	NA	TRBJ2-7	CASGTGGSYEQYF	TGTGCCAGCGGGACGGGCGGATCCTACGAGCAGTACTTC
TRBV27	NA	NA	TRBJ2-2	CASRSGARELFF	TGTGCCAGCCGTTCGGGAGCACGGGAGCTGTTTTTT
TRBV25-1	NA	NA	TRBJ2-1	CASSVRFTEQFF	TGTGCCAGCAGTGTTAGATTCACTGAGCAGTTCTTC